This TCR beta chain is drawn from a study of blood T cell repertoires in COVID-19. This clone came up a few times. This CDR3 is built from 14 residues. V was clipped by 3 bases and J by 5 bases, with 12 bases between them. CDR1 is ENHRY, CDR2 SYGVKD, per germline. Libraries were prepared by immunoSEQ multiplex PCR; TCRdb keeps only in-frame clonotypes and omits some of them. The table lists under 500,000 clones, roughly nine tenths of them singletons. The source is a young woman with acute COVID-19. This chain links TRBV10-3 with TRBJ2-3, with D possibly TRBD1 on 6 matching bases. What was sequenced was PBMCs or T cells enriched from blood (not recorded which). The CDR3 loop is CAISDRQVRDTQYF. CDR3 in DNA: TGTGCCATCAGTGACCGACAGGTTAGAGATACGCAGTATTTT.